This T cell receptor beta chain was documented in a study of graft-versus-host responses after intestinal transplantation. Study as a whole: The study gave all recipients anti-thymocyte globulin induction, then tacrolimus and steroids for 2 to 3 years.

TCRdb's copy holds only in-frame clones and misses some; the assay was immunoSEQ multiplex PCR. Of 24,000 or so clones detected, approximately 87% appear once; the ten largest clones hold 0.9% to 1.2%. A note on this clone: Antigen unknown.

Germline-derived CDR1 and CDR2 are KGHSH and LQKENI. Trimming pared 0 bases from V and 2 bases from J, leaving 7 bases between. The CDR3 is 15 amino acids. Findings of the study overall: Peak circulating GvH clone levels were associated with early post-transplant HvG declines. Within the allografts of patients who had graft-donor T cell macrochimerism, graft-versus-host to host-versus-graft clonal ratios were high. Present in recipient marrow, GvH clones included some that appeared first in ileum or blood.

The clonotype was recovered from a human patient who received an intestinal transplant, so some T cells may come from the graft donor. This material consisted of PBMCs, taken 28 days after intestinal transplant. The rearrangement links TRBV18 to TRBJ2-2; D may match TRBD1 or TRBD2 (5 bases each). Here the CDR3 DNA reads TGTGCCAGCTCACCACCAGGGACCAACACCGGGGAGCTGTTTTTT. Protein sequence: CASSPPGTNTGELFF. The full variable domain, its missing parts supplied by reference TRBV18 and TRBJ2-2, is NAGVMQNPRHLVRRRGQEARLRCSPMKGHSHVYWYRQLPEEGLKFMVYLQKENIIDESGMPKERFSAEFPKEGPSILRIQQVVRGDSAAYFCASSPPGTNTGELFFGEGSRLTVL.